Listed here are 5 T cell receptor beta chains from one sample, sequenced in a study of blood T cell repertoires in COVID-19. The protocol was immunoSEQ multiplex PCR, while the TCRdb copy is restricted to in-frame clones and leaves out a portion. Of 250,000 or so clones in the sample, roughly 89% are singletons; the top ten hold more than 1.5%. Specimen: peripheral blood. The receptors were sampled from a woman aged 35 to 49 who had recovered from COVID-19.

The J gene is TRBJ2-3, the V gene TRBV18; 9 bases are shared with TRBD1. This CDR3 is 16 amino acids long. V dropped 1 base and J dropped 2; count of bases not matched to a gene: 4. The germline CDR1 and CDR2 sequences are KGHSH and LQKENI. The CDR3 protein is CASSPQTGGFTDTQYF. CDR3 in DNA: TGTGCCAGCTCACCACAGACAGGGGGATTCACAGATACGCAGTATTTT.

In its sample, this clone is medium-sized. This chain uses TRBV11-2 with TRBJ1-4; D uncertain. The CDR3 loop spans 15 amino acids. Per the germline V gene, CDR1 is SGHAT and CDR2 is FQNNGV. The ends were cut back, 5 bases at V and 7 bases at J, with 17 bases in the middle. The CDR3 region has the DNA TGTGCCAGCAGCCTACGTTTCCAGGAAAGTGAAAAACTGTTTTTT. It is translated as CASSLRFQESEKLFF. Together with reference TRBV11-2 and TRBJ1-4, the CDR3 gives the full variable domain: EAGVAQSPRYKIIEKRQSVAFWCNPISGHATLYWYQQILGQGPKLLIQFQNNGVVDDSQLPKDRFSAERLKGVDSTLKIQPAKLEDSAVYLCASSLRFQESEKLFFGSGTQLSVL.

The V and J genes are TRBV18 and TRBJ1-5, with TRBD1 identical over 7 bases. Germline CDR1 is KGHSH and CDR2 is LQKENI. CDR3 size: 14 residues. V gave up 6 bases and J gave up 7 bases; unmatched junction bases: 9. The CDR3: CASSPYRGDQPQHF. In nucleotides, the CDR3 is TGTGCCAGCTCGCCCTACAGGGGTGACCAGCCCCAGCATTTT.

This clone appeared once. The chain uses TRBV7-9 and TRBJ1-1; D might be TRBD1 (6 bases). V was trimmed by 0 bases and J by 6 bases, leaving 11 bases between them. Per the germline V gene, CDR1 is SEHNR and CDR2 is FQNEAQ (reference sequence). The CDR3 covers 14 residues. CDR3 sequence (DNA): TGTGCCAGCAGCTTAGCGGGACATGCTCCTGAAGCTTTCTTT. Its translation: CASSLAGHAPEAFF. The full variable domain, with the rest looked up from reference TRBV7-9 and TRBJ1-1, is DTGVSQNPRHKITKRGQNVTFRCDPISEHNRLYWYRQTLGQGPEFLTYFQNEAQLEKSRLLSDRFSAERPKGSFSTLEIQRTEQGDSAMYLCASSLAGHAPEAFFGQGTRLTVV.

This chain links TRBV5-1 with TRBJ1-1; possible D gene TRBD1, 6 bases. Trimming removed 5 bases from V and 10 bases from J, with 18 bases in between. Germline CDR1 and CDR2: SGHRS and YFSETQ. This CDR3 has 13 amino acids. The DNA of the CDR3 is TGCGCCAGCAGAAGGGATCAGGCCAGGGGAGCTTTCTTT. This translates into CASRRDQARGAFF.